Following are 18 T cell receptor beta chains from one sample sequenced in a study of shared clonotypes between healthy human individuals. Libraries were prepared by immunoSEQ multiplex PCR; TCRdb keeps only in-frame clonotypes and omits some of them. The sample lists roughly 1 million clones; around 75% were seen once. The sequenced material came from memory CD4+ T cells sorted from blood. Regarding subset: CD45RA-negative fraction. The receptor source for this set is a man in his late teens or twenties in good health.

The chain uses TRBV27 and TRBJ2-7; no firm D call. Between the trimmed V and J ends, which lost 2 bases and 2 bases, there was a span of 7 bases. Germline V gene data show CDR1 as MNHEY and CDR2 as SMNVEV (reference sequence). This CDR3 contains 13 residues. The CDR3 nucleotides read TGTGCCAGCAGTTTAACCCGAGCCTACGAGCAGTACTTC. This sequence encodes CASSLTRAYEQYF.

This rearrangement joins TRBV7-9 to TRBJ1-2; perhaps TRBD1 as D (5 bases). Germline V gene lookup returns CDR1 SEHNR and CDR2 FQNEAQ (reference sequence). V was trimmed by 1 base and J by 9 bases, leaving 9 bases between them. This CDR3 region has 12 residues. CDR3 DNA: TGTGCCAGCAGCTTAGGTGGGGGTCGCTACACCTTC. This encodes CASSLGGGRYTF.

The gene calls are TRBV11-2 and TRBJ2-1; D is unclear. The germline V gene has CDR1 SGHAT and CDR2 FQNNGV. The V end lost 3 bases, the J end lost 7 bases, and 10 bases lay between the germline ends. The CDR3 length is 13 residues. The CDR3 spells CASSFLESNEQFF. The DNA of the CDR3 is TGTGCCAGCAGCTTTCTCGAGTCGAATGAGCAGTTCTTC.

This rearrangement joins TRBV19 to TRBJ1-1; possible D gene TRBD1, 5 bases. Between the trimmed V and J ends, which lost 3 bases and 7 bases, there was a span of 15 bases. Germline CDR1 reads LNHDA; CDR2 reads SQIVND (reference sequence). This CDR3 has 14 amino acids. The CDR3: CASSILAGRNEAFF. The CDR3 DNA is TGTGCCAGTAGTATTCTGGCGGGGCGTAATGAAGCTTTCTTT.

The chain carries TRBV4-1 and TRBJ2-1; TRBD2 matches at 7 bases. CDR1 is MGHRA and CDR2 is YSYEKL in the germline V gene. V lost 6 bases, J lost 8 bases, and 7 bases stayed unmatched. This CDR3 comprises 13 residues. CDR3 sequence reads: CASSGREGDEQFF. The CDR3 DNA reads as TGCGCCAGCAGTGGGAGGGAAGGCGATGAGCAGTTCTTC.

CDR3 coding DNA: TGTGCCAGCAGCCCGCAGCGGGGAGCTAGCCCAAAGCAGTATTTT. This codes for CASSPQRGASPKQYF. The genes are TRBV7-2 and TRBJ2-3, with 7 bases aligning to TRBD2. From germline, CDR1 is SGHTA and CDR2 FQGNSA. J lost 11 bases, V lost 5 bases, and 16 bases had no gene match. The CDR3 has 15 amino acids.

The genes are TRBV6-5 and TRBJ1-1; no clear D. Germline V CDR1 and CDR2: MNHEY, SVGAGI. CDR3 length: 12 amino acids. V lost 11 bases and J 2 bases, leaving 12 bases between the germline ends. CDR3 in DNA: TGTGCCTCCCAGACCCTTAACACTGAAGCTTTCTTT. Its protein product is CASQTLNTEAFF.

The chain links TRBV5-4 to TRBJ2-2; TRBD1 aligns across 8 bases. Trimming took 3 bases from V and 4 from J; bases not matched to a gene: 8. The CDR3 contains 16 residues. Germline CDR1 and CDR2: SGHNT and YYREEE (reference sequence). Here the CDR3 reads CASSSGQGRSTGELFF. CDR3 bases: TGTGCCAGCAGCTCCGGACAGGGTCGTAGCACCGGGGAGCTGTTTTTT.

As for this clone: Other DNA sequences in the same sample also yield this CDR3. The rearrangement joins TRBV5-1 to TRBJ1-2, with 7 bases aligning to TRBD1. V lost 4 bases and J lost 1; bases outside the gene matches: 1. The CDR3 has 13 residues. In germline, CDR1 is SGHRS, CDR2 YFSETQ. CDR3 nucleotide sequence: TGCGCCAGCAGCCGGGACAGTAACTATGGCTACACCTTC. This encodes CASSRDSNYGYTF.

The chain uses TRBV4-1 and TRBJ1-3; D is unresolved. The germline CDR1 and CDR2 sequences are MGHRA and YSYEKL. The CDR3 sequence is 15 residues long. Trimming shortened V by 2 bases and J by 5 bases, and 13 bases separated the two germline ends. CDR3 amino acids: CASSQISPGRNTIYF. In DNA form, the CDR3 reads TGCGCCAGCAGCCAAATATCGCCCGGGAGAAACACCATATATTTT.

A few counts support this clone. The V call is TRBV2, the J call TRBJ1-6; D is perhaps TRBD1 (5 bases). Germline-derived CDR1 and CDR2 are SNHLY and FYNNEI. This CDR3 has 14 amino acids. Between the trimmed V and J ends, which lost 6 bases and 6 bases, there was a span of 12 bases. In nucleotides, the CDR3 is TGTGCCAGCAGCGGGGCAGGCTTTAATTCACCCCTCCACTTT. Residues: CASSGAGFNSPLHF. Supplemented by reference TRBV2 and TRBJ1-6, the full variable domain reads EPEVTQTPSHQVTQMGQEVILRCVPISNHLYFYWYRQILGQKVEFLVSFYNNEISEKSEIFDDQFSVERPDGSNFTLKIRSTKLEDSAMYFCASSGAGFNSPLHFGNGTRLTVT.

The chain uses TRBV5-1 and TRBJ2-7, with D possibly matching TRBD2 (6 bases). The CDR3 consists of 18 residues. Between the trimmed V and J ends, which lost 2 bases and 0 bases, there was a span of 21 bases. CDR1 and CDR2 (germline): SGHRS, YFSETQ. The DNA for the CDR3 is TGCGCCAGCAGCTTTGCTACGGGACTGGGGAGCGGCTCCTACGAGCAGTACTTC. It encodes CASSFATGLGSGSYEQYF.

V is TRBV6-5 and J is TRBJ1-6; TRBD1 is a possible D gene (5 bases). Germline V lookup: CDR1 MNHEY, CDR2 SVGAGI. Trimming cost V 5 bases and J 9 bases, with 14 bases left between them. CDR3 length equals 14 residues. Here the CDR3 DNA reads TGTGCCAGCAGTGACCGCAGGGTGTTTTCACCCCTCCACTTT. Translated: CASSDRRVFSPLHF.

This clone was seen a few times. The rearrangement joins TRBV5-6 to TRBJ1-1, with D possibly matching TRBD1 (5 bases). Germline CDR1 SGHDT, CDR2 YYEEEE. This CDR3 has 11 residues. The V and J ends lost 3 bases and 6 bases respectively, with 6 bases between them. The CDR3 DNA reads TGTGCCAGCAGCTGGGGGTCTGAAGCTTTCTTT. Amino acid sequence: CASSWGSEAFF.

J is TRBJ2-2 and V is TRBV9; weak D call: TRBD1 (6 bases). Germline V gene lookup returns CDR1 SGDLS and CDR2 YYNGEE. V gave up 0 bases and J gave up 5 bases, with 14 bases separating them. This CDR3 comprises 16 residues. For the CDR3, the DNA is TGTGCCAGCAGCGTAGTATCCAGGGGCCAAACCGGGGAGCTGTTTTTT. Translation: CASSVVSRGQTGELFF.

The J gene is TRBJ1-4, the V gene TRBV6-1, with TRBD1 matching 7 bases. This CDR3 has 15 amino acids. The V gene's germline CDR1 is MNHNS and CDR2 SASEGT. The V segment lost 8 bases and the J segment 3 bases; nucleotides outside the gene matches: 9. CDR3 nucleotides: TGTGCCAGCTGTCTCAGGGGGTTGCCTAATGAAAAACTGTTTTTT. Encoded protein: CASCLRGLPNEKLFF.

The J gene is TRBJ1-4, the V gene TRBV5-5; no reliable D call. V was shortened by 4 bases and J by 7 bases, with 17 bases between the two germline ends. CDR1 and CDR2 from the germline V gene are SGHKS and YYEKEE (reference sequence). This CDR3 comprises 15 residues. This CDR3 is CASSRVTSRGEKLFF. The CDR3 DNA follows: TGTGCCAGCAGCCGAGTCACGTCCCGAGGTGAAAAACTGTTTTTT.

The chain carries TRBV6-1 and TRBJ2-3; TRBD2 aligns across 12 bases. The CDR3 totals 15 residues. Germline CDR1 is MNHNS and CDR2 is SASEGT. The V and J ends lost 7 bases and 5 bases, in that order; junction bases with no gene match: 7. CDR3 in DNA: TGTGCCAGCATCCTAGCGGGGGGGTGGGTAGATACGCAGTATTTT. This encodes CASILAGGWVDTQYF.